The rows below give T cell receptor beta chains drawn from one sample of a study of cytomegalovirus exposure and HLA in healthy donors. Data came from immunoSEQ multiplex PCR; TCRdb stores just in-frame clones and leaves some out. Here the sample table reports around 52,000 clones. Sequenced material: PBMCs. The receptor set was obtained from a middle-aged man in good health and CMV-seropositive. Each CDR3 is given with its conserved first and last residue. Fields, in order: CDR3 length, J gene, D gene, V gene, CDR3 protein, CDR3 DNA. A D gene is named only where the DNA matches it firmly.

len: 16; j_gene: TRBJ2-2; d_gene: NA; v_gene: TRBV5-6; CDR3aa: CASSLEWQGSTGELFF; CDR3nt: TGTGCCAGCAGCTTGGAATGGCAGGGAAGTACCGGGGAGCTGTTTTTT
len: 15; j_gene: TRBJ1-4; d_gene: NA; v_gene: TRBV7-9; CDR3aa: CASSPSTDPNEKLFF; CDR3nt: TGTGCCAGCAGCCCCTCGACAGACCCAAATGAAAAACTGTTTTTT
len: 15; j_gene: TRBJ1-1; d_gene: NA; v_gene: TRBV9; CDR3aa: CASSIPDGMNTEAFF; CDR3nt: TGTGCCAGCAGCATACCCGACGGGATGAACACTGAAGCTTTCTTT
len: 13; j_gene: TRBJ1-1; d_gene: NA; v_gene: TRBV6-5; CDR3aa: CASRPTANTEAFF; CDR3nt: TGTGCCAGCAGACCTACAGCGAACACTGAAGCTTTCTTT
len: 12; j_gene: TRBJ1-1; d_gene: NA; v_gene: TRBV30; CDR3aa: CAWTGVDTEAFF; CDR3nt: TGTGCCTGGACCGGGGTGGACACTGAAGCTTTCTTT
len: 13; j_gene: TRBJ2-7; d_gene: TRBD1; v_gene: TRBV7-9; CDR3aa: CASSSRDSYEQYF; CDR3nt: TGTGCCAGCAGCTCCCGGGACAGCTACGAGCAGTACTTC
len: 20; j_gene: TRBJ1-1; d_gene: NA; v_gene: TRBV14; CDR3aa: CASSRSIPMDGDNLNTEAFF; CDR3nt: TGTGCCAGCTCCCGTTCCATTCCTATGGACGGGGACAACCTGAACACTGAAGCTTTCTTT
len: 15; j_gene: TRBJ2-7; d_gene: NA; v_gene: TRBV5-1; CDR3aa: CASSSRYESSYEQYF; CDR3nt: TGCGCCAGCAGCTCGAGGTACGAAAGCTCCTACGAGCAGTACTTC
len: 16; j_gene: TRBJ1-1; d_gene: NA; v_gene: TRBV6-6; CDR3aa: CASSYSPGMGNTEAFF; CDR3nt: TGTGCCAGCAGTTACTCTCCAGGGATGGGGAACACTGAAGCTTTCTTT
len: 14; j_gene: TRBJ2-1; d_gene: NA; v_gene: TRBV10-2; CDR3aa: CASSEWSSYNEQFF; CDR3nt: TGCGCCAGCAGTGAGTGGAGCTCCTACAATGAGCAGTTCTTC
len: 14; j_gene: TRBJ2-1; d_gene: TRBD1; v_gene: TRBV30; CDR3aa: CAWSEDRGYNEQFF; CDR3nt: TGTGCCTGGAGTGAGGACAGGGGGTACAATGAGCAGTTCTTC
len: 16; j_gene: TRBJ1-3; d_gene: NA; v_gene: TRBV7-2; CDR3aa: CASSLNAGSSGNTIYF; CDR3nt: TGTGCCAGCAGCTTAAATGCAGGTAGCTCTGGAAACACCATATATTTT
len: 15; j_gene: TRBJ2-2; d_gene: NA; v_gene: TRBV11-3; CDR3aa: CASSPPRGGTGELFF; CDR3nt: TGTGCCAGCAGCCCTCCTAGGGGGGGCACCGGGGAGCTGTTTTTT
len: 16; j_gene: TRBJ2-5; d_gene: NA; v_gene: TRBV9; CDR3aa: CASSVEPANPGETQYF; CDR3nt: TGTGCCAGCAGCGTAGAGCCGGCAAACCCAGGAGAGACCCAGTACTTC
len: 17; j_gene: TRBJ2-2; d_gene: TRBD2; v_gene: TRBV5-1; CDR3aa: CASSLVRSGRGLGELFF; CDR3nt: TGCGCCAGCAGCTTGGTGAGGAGCGGGAGAGGGCTCGGGGAGCTGTTTTTT
len: 13; j_gene: TRBJ2-5; d_gene: NA; v_gene: TRBV18; CDR3aa: CASSRTVQETQYF; CDR3nt: TGTGCCAGCTCACGTACGGTTCAAGAGACCCAGTACTTC
len: 15; j_gene: TRBJ1-5; d_gene: NA; v_gene: TRBV4-2; CDR3aa: CASSQDVRALQPQHF; CDR3nt: TGTGCCAGCAGCCAAGATGTCAGGGCGCTTCAGCCCCAGCATTTT
len: 16; j_gene: TRBJ2-5; d_gene: NA; v_gene: TRBV4-1; CDR3aa: CASSQESSHQQETQYF; CDR3nt: TGCGCCAGCAGCCAAGAGTCTAGCCACCAACAAGAGACCCAGTACTTC
len: 15; j_gene: TRBJ2-2; d_gene: TRBD2; v_gene: TRBV11-2; CDR3aa: CASSSSGGYTGELFF; CDR3nt: TGTGCCAGCAGCTCGTCGGGGGGGTACACCGGGGAGCTGTTTTTT
len: 15; j_gene: TRBJ2-7; d_gene: TRBD1; v_gene: TRBV6-5; CDR3aa: CASRRTGTGHYEQYF; CDR3nt: TGTGCCAGCAGGAGAACCGGGACAGGGCACTACGAGCAGTACTTC
len: 12; j_gene: TRBJ1-2; d_gene: NA; v_gene: TRBV6-1; CDR3aa: CASRQVGVGYTF; CDR3nt: TGTGCCAGCAGGCAGGTCGGTGTTGGCTACACCTTC
len: 13; j_gene: TRBJ2-7; d_gene: NA; v_gene: TRBV7-9; CDR3aa: CASSSPPGWEQYF; CDR3nt: TGTGCCAGCAGTTCGCCTCCGGGGTGGGAGCAGTACTTC
len: 15; j_gene: TRBJ1-2; d_gene: NA; v_gene: TRBV5-4; CDR3aa: CASSLGPGQSYGYTF; CDR3nt: TGTGCCAGCAGCTTGGGGCCCGGACAGTCCTATGGCTACACCTTC
len: 14; j_gene: TRBJ2-7; d_gene: NA; v_gene: TRBV4-3; CDR3aa: CASSSFIGSDEQYF; CDR3nt: TGCGCCAGCAGCTCCTTTATCGGTTCCGACGAGCAGTACTTC
len: 17; j_gene: TRBJ2-1; d_gene: TRBD2; v_gene: TRBV5-1; CDR3aa: CASSLAGGTSGRDEQFF; CDR3nt: TGCGCCAGCAGCTTGGCAGGGGGGACTAGCGGTCGCGATGAGCAGTTCTTC
len: 15; j_gene: TRBJ1-4; d_gene: NA; v_gene: TRBV10-1; CDR3aa: CASSESIPGNEKLFF; CDR3nt: TGCGCCAGCAGTGAGTCGATACCAGGGAATGAAAAACTGTTTTTT
len: 16; j_gene: TRBJ1-1; d_gene: TRBD1; v_gene: TRBV7-2; CDR3aa: CASSLGTGYPNTEAFF; CDR3nt: TGTGCCAGCAGCTTAGGGACAGGGTACCCTAACACTGAAGCTTTCTTT
len: 13; j_gene: TRBJ1-1; d_gene: TRBD1; v_gene: TRBV30; CDR3aa: CAWSGQGGTEAFF; CDR3nt: TGTGCCTGGAGTGGACAGGGAGGAACTGAAGCTTTCTTT
len: 13; j_gene: TRBJ2-3; d_gene: NA; v_gene: TRBV7-3; CDR3aa: CASSAMRADTQYF; CDR3nt: TGTGCCAGCAGCGCTATGAGGGCAGATACGCAGTATTTT
len: 17; j_gene: TRBJ2-5; d_gene: TRBD2; v_gene: TRBV5-4; CDR3aa: CASRAGTSGRAGETQYF; CDR3nt: TGTGCCAGCAGGGCCGGGACTAGCGGGAGGGCCGGCGAGACCCAGTACTTC
len: 15; j_gene: TRBJ2-1; d_gene: NA; v_gene: TRBV9; CDR3aa: CASSTGTTHGQEQFF; CDR3nt: TGTGCCAGCAGCACCGGGACAACACACGGTCAGGAGCAGTTCTTC
len: 12; j_gene: TRBJ2-1; d_gene: NA; v_gene: TRBV7-2; CDR3aa: CASSLAADEQFF; CDR3nt: TGTGCCAGCAGCTTAGCGGCTGATGAGCAGTTCTTC
len: 15; j_gene: TRBJ2-7; d_gene: TRBD2; v_gene: TRBV6-5; CDR3aa: CASTESGGGAYEQYF; CDR3nt: TGTGCCAGCACCGAGTCGGGGGGAGGCGCCTACGAGCAGTACTTC
len: 15; j_gene: TRBJ2-1; d_gene: TRBD1; v_gene: TRBV4-2; CDR3aa: CASSQEPGGVDEQFF; CDR3nt: TGTGCCAGCAGCCAAGAGCCAGGGGGCGTAGATGAGCAGTTCTTC
len: 14; j_gene: TRBJ1-2; d_gene: TRBD1; v_gene: TRBV19; CDR3aa: CASSPPTGGSGYTF; CDR3nt: TGTGCCAGTAGTCCTCCTACAGGGGGAAGTGGCTACACCTTC
len: 14; j_gene: TRBJ2-2; d_gene: TRBD1; v_gene: TRBV2; CDR3aa: CASHGTGKGGELFF; CDR3nt: TGTGCCAGCCACGGGACAGGGAAGGGCGGGGAGCTGTTTTTT
len: 14; j_gene: TRBJ2-7; d_gene: TRBD1; v_gene: TRBV28; CDR3aa: CASVTGQGNYEQYF; CDR3nt: TGTGCCAGCGTAACGGGACAGGGGAACTACGAGCAGTACTTC
len: 13; j_gene: TRBJ2-7; d_gene: NA; v_gene: TRBV19; CDR3aa: CASSSRTGMEQYF; CDR3nt: TGTGCCAGTAGTTCCCGGACCGGGATGGAGCAGTACTTC
len: 12; j_gene: TRBJ1-5; d_gene: NA; v_gene: TRBV13; CDR3aa: CASSFGNQPQHF; CDR3nt: TGTGCCAGCAGCTTCGGCAATCAGCCCCAGCATTTT
len: 13; j_gene: TRBJ2-7; d_gene: NA; v_gene: TRBV4-1; CDR3aa: CASSQGDTYEQYF; CDR3nt: TGCGCCAGCAGCCAAGGGGACACCTACGAGCAGTACTTC
len: 16; j_gene: TRBJ2-7; d_gene: NA; v_gene: TRBV4-2; CDR3aa: CASSQGFGESAYEQYF; CDR3nt: TGTGCCAGCAGCCAAGGGTTCGGGGAGTCGGCCTACGAGCAGTACTTC
len: 14; j_gene: TRBJ2-3; d_gene: NA; v_gene: TRBV7-3; CDR3aa: CASSHDGATDTQYF; CDR3nt: TGTGCCAGCAGTCATGATGGAGCCACAGATACGCAGTATTTT
len: 13; j_gene: TRBJ2-7; d_gene: NA; v_gene: TRBV29-1; CDR3aa: CSVESRQGYEQYF; CDR3nt: TGCAGCGTTGAATCGCGGCAGGGGTACGAGCAGTACTTC
len: 14; j_gene: TRBJ1-2; d_gene: TRBD1; v_gene: TRBV27; CDR3aa: CASSEGQGAYGYTF; CDR3nt: TGTGCCAGCAGTGAAGGACAGGGAGCCTATGGCTACACCTTC
len: 15; j_gene: TRBJ2-2; d_gene: TRBD1; v_gene: TRBV5-6; CDR3aa: CASSWGQGRTGELFF; CDR3nt: TGTGCCAGCAGCTGGGGACAGGGCCGCACCGGGGAGCTGTTTTTT
len: 15; j_gene: TRBJ2-1; d_gene: TRBD2; v_gene: TRBV18; CDR3aa: CASSPRTSSYGEQFF; CDR3nt: TGTGCCAGCTCACCCCGGACTAGCTCATATGGTGAGCAGTTCTTC
len: 12; j_gene: TRBJ2-3; d_gene: NA; v_gene: TRBV12-5; CDR3aa: CASSSGGGEQYF; CDR3nt: TGTGCTAGTTCTTCGGGGGGCGGGGAGCAGTATTTT
len: 13; j_gene: TRBJ2-1; d_gene: NA; v_gene: TRBV29-1; CDR3aa: CSGRASSYNEQFF; CDR3nt: TGCAGCGGGCGGGCGAGCTCCTACAATGAGCAGTTCTTC
len: 14; j_gene: TRBJ1-6; d_gene: NA; v_gene: TRBV13; CDR3aa: CASSLGGGTPPLHF; CDR3nt: TGTGCCAGCAGCTTAGGAGGAGGGACTCCACCCCTCCACTTT
len: 14; j_gene: TRBJ2-5; d_gene: NA; v_gene: TRBV6-1; CDR3aa: CASSEVVRQETQYF; CDR3nt: TGTGCCAGCAGTGAAGTCGTGCGCCAAGAGACCCAGTACTTC
len: 15; j_gene: TRBJ2-7; d_gene: TRBD2; v_gene: TRBV28; CDR3aa: CASSLALAGGDEQYF; CDR3nt: TGTGCCAGCAGTTTAGCCTTGGCGGGGGGCGACGAGCAGTACTTC
len: 19; j_gene: TRBJ1-6; d_gene: NA; v_gene: TRBV15; CDR3aa: CATSRDRAVELGSNSPLHF; CDR3nt: TGTGCCACCAGCAGAGATCGAGCCGTGGAGCTTGGGAGCAATTCACCCCTCCACTTT
len: 13; j_gene: TRBJ1-4; d_gene: TRBD1; v_gene: TRBV29-1; CDR3aa: CSVRDREAEKLFF; CDR3nt: TGCAGCGTCCGAGACAGGGAGGCTGAAAAACTGTTTTTT
len: 13; j_gene: TRBJ2-2; d_gene: NA; v_gene: TRBV10-3; CDR3aa: CAISDVNTGELFF; CDR3nt: TGTGCCATCAGTGACGTTAACACCGGGGAGCTGTTTTTT